These 23 T cell receptor beta chains share one sample of origin, sequenced in a study of glioma-infiltrating T cells after dendritic cell vaccination. Time point here: after dendritic cell vaccination, including at tumor progression/relapse. This table comes from immunoSEQ multiplex PCR, and its TCRdb copy is limited to in-frame clones, with some not included. The sample comprises about 82,000 clones, around 83% of which are singletons, and less than 7.5% rests with the top ten. Sequences were derived from blood, sampled after dendritic cell vaccination. These receptor sequences come from a human donor with glioblastoma.

The chain recombines TRBV18 with TRBJ1-4; tentatively, D is TRBD1 (5 bases). Trimming took 2 bases from V and 5 from J, leaving 9 bases between them. CDR1 and CDR2 (germline): KGHSH, LQKENI. The CDR3 has 14 amino acids. The CDR3 DNA reads as TGTGCCAGCTCACCAGGGGCCAGCAATGAAAAACTGTTTTTT. It codes for CASSPGASNEKLFF.

This clone has a handful of counts. The rearrangement uses TRBV14 and TRBJ2-1, with 7 positions matching TRBD1. Unmatched junction bases numbered 12, after V lost 2 bases and J lost 2 bases. Germline-derived CDR1 and CDR2 are SGHDN and FVKESK. This CDR3 region has 18 residues. The CDR3 sequence: CASSQKGMTGYPYNEQFF. DNA for the CDR3: TGTGCCAGCAGCCAAAAGGGAATGACAGGGTACCCCTACAATGAGCAGTTCTTC.

The chain recombines TRBV7-9 with TRBJ2-1; the match to TRBD1 covers 10 bases. Germline loops: CDR1 SEHNR, CDR2 FQNEAQ (reference sequence). With V trimmed by 5 bases and J by 1 base, 2 bases remained unmatched. The CDR3 runs to 15 residues. The CDR3 spells CASSMGQGSYNEQFF. CDR3 nucleotides: TGTGCCAGCAGCATGGGACAGGGGTCCTACAATGAGCAGTTCTTC.

The chain has TRBV9 and TRBJ2-5; 7 bases are shared with TRBD2. The V and J ends lost 0 bases and 2 bases, in that order; junction bases with no gene match: 7. Germline loops: CDR1 SGDLS, CDR2 YYNGEE. The CDR3 totals 16 residues. The CDR3 coding sequence is TGTGCCAGCAGCGTAGGCCCTACGGGGGGACAAGAGACCCAGTACTTC. Translated: CASSVGPTGGQETQYF.

The V gene is TRBV15, the J gene TRBJ1-2, with TRBD1 matching 10 bases. Germline values: CDR1 LNHNV, CDR2 YYDKDF (reference sequence). The CDR3 contains 14 residues. V gave up 1 base and J gave up 6 bases; unmatched junction bases: 2. The CDR3: CATSRGGTGDGYTF. CDR3 nucleotide sequence: TGTGCCACCAGCAGAGGGGGGACAGGGGATGGCTACACCTTC.

This clone was found once. The gene calls are TRBV7-2 and TRBJ2-5; 11 bases map to TRBD1. Germline trimming cut 5 bases from V and 4 bases from J; bases unmatched to any gene: 9. The CDR3 runs to 16 residues. CDR1 is SGHTA, CDR2 FQGNSA, per germline. As DNA, the CDR3 is TGTGCCAGCAGCGCCGGACAGGGGGCGCGAGGAGAGACCCAGTACTTC. Translated, it gives CASSAGQGARGETQYF.

The gene calls are TRBV5-6 and TRBJ1-2, with D tentatively TRBD1 (6 bases). Germline values: CDR1 SGHDT, CDR2 YYEEEE. The V gene lost 1 base and the J gene lost 3 bases, with 7 bases spanning the gap. The CDR3 has 13 amino acids. The CDR3 reads CASSLPGDYGYTF. The CDR3 DNA reads TGTGCCAGCAGCTTGCCAGGGGACTATGGCTACACCTTC.

The V gene is TRBV4-1, the J gene TRBJ2-1, with TRBD2 matching over 12 bases. The J segment lost 5 bases and the V segment lost 4 bases, leaving 9 bases of the junction unmatched. The CDR3 totals 17 residues. Germline V gives CDR1 MGHRA, CDR2 YSYEKL. The CDR3: CASSLYPASGGDNEQFF. The CDR3 nucleotides are TGCGCCAGCAGCCTTTATCCGGCTAGCGGGGGGGACAATGAGCAGTTCTTC.

This chain connects TRBV4-3 to TRBJ1-5; 9 positions match TRBD1. The CDR3 loop spans 15 amino acids. Trimming cost V 4 bases and J 1 base; bases outside gene matches: 2. Germline V gene sequence: CDR1 LGHNA, CDR2 YSLEER. In nucleotides, the CDR3 is TGCGCCAGCAGCCGGGACAGGGCCAGCAATCAGCCCCAGCATTTT. The encoded protein is CASSRDRASNQPQHF.

The rearrangement links TRBV4-1 to TRBJ1-2; D gene uncertain. Trimming left V 4 bases short and J 8 bases short, with 14 bases between. CDR1 is MGHRA and CDR2 is YSYEKL in the germline V gene. The CDR3 loop spans 13 amino acids. The CDR3 DNA is TGCGCCAGCAGCCCCAGTTTAACGCCCGGCTACACCTTC. This codes for CASSPSLTPGYTF.

This clone was detected once. The rearrangement uses TRBV9 and TRBJ1-5; 9 bases line up with TRBD1. Germline loops: CDR1 SGDLS, CDR2 YYNGEE. The J segment lost 8 bases and the V segment lost 4 bases, leaving 10 bases of the junction unmatched. This CDR3 is built from 15 residues. Here the CDR3 DNA reads TGTGCCAGCAGCCTCCTTGGGGACAGGGATGAGCCCCAGCATTTT. Encoded protein: CASSLLGDRDEPQHF.

V is TRBV2 and J is TRBJ1-5, with TRBD1 identical over 12 bases. Unmatched junction bases numbered 3, after V lost 6 bases and J lost 6 bases. The CDR3 length is 14 residues. Germline V gives CDR1 SNHLY, CDR2 FYNNEI. The CDR3 region is CASRGTGGGQPQHF. CDR3 DNA sequence: TGTGCCAGCAGGGGGACAGGGGGCGGTCAGCCCCAGCATTTT.

CDR3 nucleotide sequence: TGTGCCAGCAGTGAATTTGGAGGGGATTCTGAGCCCCAGCATTTT. This encodes CASSEFGGDSEPQHF. The chain combines TRBV25-1 with TRBJ1-5; TRBD1 is a possible D gene (5 bases). CDR1 MGHDK and CDR2 SYGVNS come from the germline V gene. The V gene lost 1 base and the J gene lost 8 bases, with 15 bases spanning the gap. The CDR3 is made up of 15 amino acids.

The V and J genes are TRBV7-8 and TRBJ2-7; no reliable D call. The V and J ends lost 5 bases and 0 bases respectively, with 17 bases between them. Germline values: CDR1 SGHVS, CDR2 FQNEAQ. CDR3 length: 16 residues. In DNA, the CDR3 is TGTGCCAGCAGCCGCGGCGGCAGATCTGCCTCCTACGAGCAGTACTTC. Translation gives CASSRGGRSASYEQYF.

This chain joins TRBV11-2 and TRBJ1-1; D may be TRBD1 (6 bases). CDR1 and CDR2 from the germline V gene are SGHAT and FQNNGV. Trimming pared 1 base from V and 5 bases from J, leaving 17 bases between. The CDR3 sequence is 16 residues long. The CDR3 is CASSLGFRGRVTEAFF. The DNA for the CDR3 is TGTGCCAGCAGCTTAGGTTTCAGGGGCAGGGTGACTGAAGCTTTCTTT. The variable domain in full, with the rest retrieved from reference TRBV11-2 and TRBJ1-1, is EAGVAQSPRYKIIEKRQSVAFWCNPISGHATLYWYQQILGQGPKLLIQFQNNGVVDDSQLPKDRFSAERLKGVDSTLKIQPAKLEDSAVYLCASSLGFRGRVTEAFFGQGTRLTVV.

This clone was detected only a few times. V is TRBV2 and J is TRBJ1-4; D possibly corresponds to TRBD1 (5 bases). The V end was cut by 3 bases, the J end by 7 bases, with 12 bases between. Looked up from germline, CDR1 is SNHLY and CDR2 is FYNNEI. The CDR3 is 14 amino acids. CDR3 residues: CASSDQTALEKLFF. In DNA form, the CDR3 reads TGTGCCAGCAGTGATCAGACAGCGCTTGAAAAACTGTTTTTT. Supplemented by reference TRBV2 and TRBJ1-4, the full variable domain reads EPEVTQTPSHQVTQMGQEVILRCVPISNHLYFYWYRQILGQKVEFLVSFYNNEISEKSEIFDDQFSVERPDGSNFTLKIRSTKLEDSAMYFCASSDQTALEKLFFGSGTQLSVL.

J is TRBJ2-7 and V is TRBV5-1, with D possibly matching TRBD1 (6 bases). Trimming took 0 bases from V and 3 from J, leaving 13 bases between them. CDR1 and CDR2 from the germline V gene are SGHRS and YFSETQ. This CDR3 spans 15 amino acids. The CDR3, as DNA: TGCGCCAGCAGCTTGGCTCAGGGGTCACACTACGAGCAGTACTTC. It codes for CASSLAQGSHYEQYF.

The chain's CDR3 is CASSGFGTGRNTGELFF. CDR3 sequence (DNA): TGTGCCAGCAGTGGGTTCGGGACAGGGAGGAACACCGGGGAGCTGTTTTTT. J is TRBJ2-2 and V is TRBV2; the match to TRBD1 covers 9 bases. Germline V gene sequence: CDR1 SNHLY, CDR2 FYNNEI. Trimming at V came to 4 bases and at J to 1 base, leaving 7 bases not matched to a gene. This CDR3 contains 17 residues.

This chain connects TRBV6-5 to TRBJ1-2; 8 nucleotides line up with TRBD1. Germline trimming cut 2 bases from V and 2 bases from J; bases unmatched to any gene: 7. This CDR3 has 16 amino acids. Germline CDR1 and CDR2: MNHEY and SVGAGI. The CDR3, as DNA: TGTGCCAGCAGTTACCGTACGACAGGGGCCAACTATGGCTACACCTTC. It yields the protein CASSYRTTGANYGYTF.

The chain links TRBV2 to TRBJ1-6; tentatively, D is TRBD1 (6 bases). Germline V gene data show CDR1 as SNHLY and CDR2 as FYNNEI. V lost 2 bases and J 6 bases, leaving 11 bases between the germline ends. This CDR3 has 15 amino acids. The CDR3 is CASSELRQVNSPLHF. CDR3 nucleotides: TGTGCCAGCAGTGAACTCCGACAGGTTAATTCACCCCTCCACTTT.

The V and J genes are TRBV5-4 and TRBJ1-1, with D possibly matching TRBD1 (5 bases). V was shortened by 3 bases and J by 1 base, with 13 bases between the two germline ends. The CDR3 is 15 amino acids. The germline CDR1 and CDR2 sequences are SGHNT and YYREEE (reference sequence). CDR3 region: CASSYDSLPNTEAFF. Written as DNA, the CDR3 is TGTGCCAGCAGCTACGACAGCTTACCGAACACTGAAGCTTTCTTT.

J is TRBJ2-6 and V is TRBV11-2; D may be TRBD1 (5 bases). Trimming pared 6 bases from V and 0 bases from J, leaving 18 bases between. Germline loops: CDR1 SGHAT, CDR2 FQNNGV. There are 18 residues in the CDR3. This CDR3 reads CASRSLRTPSSGANVLTF. The CDR3 DNA reads TGTGCCAGCAGGTCTCTCCGGACACCCAGCTCTGGGGCCAACGTCCTGACTTTC.

The gene calls are TRBV2 and TRBJ2-6, with D unresolved. Trimming pared 4 bases from V and 0 bases from J, leaving 7 bases between. Per germline, CDR1 SNHLY and CDR2 FYNNEI. The CDR3 is 15 residues long. The CDR3 reads CASSAGFSGANVLTF. CDR3 DNA sequence: TGTGCCAGCAGTGCAGGATTCTCTGGGGCCAACGTCCTGACTTTC. The entire variable domain, with the rest obtained from reference TRBV2 and TRBJ2-6, is as follows: EPEVTQTPSHQVTQMGQEVILRCVPISNHLYFYWYRQILGQKVEFLVSFYNNEISEKSEIFDDQFSVERPDGSNFTLKIRSTKLEDSAMYFCASSAGFSGANVLTFGAGSRLTVL.